This T cell receptor beta chain was recovered during a study of cytomegalovirus exposure and HLA in healthy donors. Study-level results: Prior analysis indicated that the majority of TCR beta V segments exhibited productivity approximately 87% or approximately 30% of the time.

Remarks on this clone: Its antigen remains unknown.

The CDR3 loop spans 14 amino acids. V was pared by 5 bases and J by 3 bases, with 14 bases between. Germline CDR1 and CDR2: MDHEN and SYDVKM. The PCR contained 60 Vbeta and 13 Jbeta primers. Sequencing was performed with immunoSEQ multiplex PCR; in TCRdb, only in-frame clones are kept and a portion is missing. The sample lists around 100,000 clones, 79% occurring once. This sequence was found in a woman aged 18-30 years in good health and CMV-seropositive. The sample comprised PBMCs. The chain carries TRBV28 and TRBJ2-7; D gene uncertain. As DNA, the CDR3 is TGTGCCAGCAGTACGCCCGTCAGGAACTACGAGCAGTACTTC. Its translation is CASSTPVRNYEQYF.